Below are 25 T cell receptor beta chains sequenced from a single sample in a study of type 1 and type 2 diabetes patients. The PCR template was genomic DNA. The TCR beta CDR3 region was amplified using 30 forward and 13 reverse primers. TCRdb reprocessed the multiplex PCR reads with MiXCR, giving one entry per CDR3 protein. This table holds around 300,000 distinct CDR3 sequences, roughly 50% found once. Sequenced sample: peripheral blood mononuclear cells (PBMCs). These receptors all come from a man aged 18 to 29 with type 2 diabetes.

This clonotype showed up just a few times. The rearrangement links TRBV4-1 to TRBJ2-1; D gene uncertain. CDR1 is MGHRA, CDR2 YSYEKL, per germline. V dropped 0 bases and J dropped 8 bases, with 14 bases sitting between them. The CDR3 runs 15 residues. The CDR3 loop is CASSQDRISRDEQFF. The CDR3 DNA follows: TGCGCCAGCAGCCAAGATCGAATCTCAAGGGATGAGCAGTTCTTC.

On this clonotype: The junction shows a germline mismatch at one end, possibly a read error. V and J are TRBV10-3 and TRBJ1-5; TRBD1 aligns across 8 bases. This CDR3 spans 15 amino acids. From germline, CDR1 is ENHRY and CDR2 SYGVKD. In DNA, the CDR3 is TGTGCCATCAGTGAGTCTCAGGGGGCAAATCAGACCCAGCATTTT. As protein: CAISESQGANQTQHF.

The J gene is TRBJ1-2, the V gene TRBV12-3 or TRBV12-4; 11 bases are a match to TRBD1. V shed 4 bases and J 1 base; nucleotides not matched to a gene: 8. This CDR3 is 17 amino acids long. CDR3 bases: TGTGCCAGCAGTTCAGGACAGGGGGCTAGTCTTAACTATGGCTACACCTTC. It codes for CASSSGQGASLNYGYTF.

The rearrangement uses TRBV11-1 and TRBJ2-5, with 9 bases fitting TRBD1. This CDR3 comprises 16 residues. Unmatched junction bases numbered 9, after V lost 6 bases and J lost 1 base. Germline V gives CDR1 SGHAT, CDR2 FQDESV (reference sequence). The CDR3 here is CASRHRDRVSQETQYF. Here the CDR3 DNA reads TGTGCCAGCAGACACCGGGACAGGGTTTCCCAAGAGACCCAGTACTTC.

This clonotype was found many times. The chain combines TRBV10-1 with TRBJ1-2; D not resolved. The ends were cut back, 0 bases at V and 4 bases at J, with 6 bases in the middle. The CDR3 consists of 13 residues. Germline CDR1 and CDR2: WNHNN and SYGVQD (reference sequence). CDR3 nucleotide sequence: TGCGCCAGCAGTGAGTCGGGAACCTATGGCTACACCTTC. This codes for CASSESGTYGYTF.

The chain uses TRBV20-1 and TRBJ2-7, with D possibly TRBD1 on 6 matching bases. V was pared by 1 base and J by 5 bases, with 9 bases between. The CDR3 is made up of 12 amino acids. CDR1 and CDR2 (germline): DFQATT, SNEGSKA (reference sequence). The CDR3 spells CSARGQVNEQYF. The CDR3 nucleotides are TGCAGTGCTAGAGGACAGGTTAACGAGCAGTACTTC.

This clonotype was picked up a small number of times. V and J are TRBV19 and TRBJ1-5; no clear D gene. V was cut by 3 bases and J by 1 base, with 7 bases left in between. CDR1 is LNHDA and CDR2 is SQIVND in the germline V gene (reference sequence). The CDR3 spans 14 residues. DNA of the CDR3: TGTGCCAGTAGTATTGCGCGGAGCAATCAGCCCCAGCATTTT. It is translated as CASSIARSNQPQHF.

There are a few counts of this clonotype. The chain employs TRBV14 and TRBJ2-7; D possibly corresponds to TRBD1 (5 bases). The germline V gene encodes CDR1 SGHDN and CDR2 FVKESK. The CDR3 is made up of 11 amino acids. V lost 4 bases and J lost 9, with 10 bases in between. This chain's CDR3 is CASSLGAGQYF. The CDR3 region has the DNA TGTGCCAGCAGCCTTGGGGCAGGGCAGTACTTC.

V usage is TRBV6-1 and J usage is TRBJ1-5; no clear D. CDR1 is MNHNS and CDR2 is SASEGT in the germline V gene. This CDR3 is built from 15 residues. V gave up 0 bases and J gave up 3 bases, with 9 bases separating them. The CDR3 region is CASSEALGSNQPQHF. The CDR3 nucleotides are TGTGCCAGCAGTGAAGCGCTGGGGTCCAATCAGCCCCAGCATTTT.

This clonotype was seen repeatedly, ten times or more. J is TRBJ1-4 and V is TRBV25-1; a weak D match, TRBD1 (5 bases). V shed 5 bases and J shed 6 bases, with 16 bases lying between them. The CDR3 spans 15 residues. Germline loops: CDR1 MGHDK, CDR2 SYGVNS. The CDR3 protein is CASSPPGAGYEKLFF. CDR3 nucleotide sequence: TGTGCCAGCAGTCCCCCCGGCGCAGGGTATGAAAAACTGTTTTTT.

CDR3 in amino acids: CSARVSDTEAFF. The CDR3 DNA is TGCAGTGCTAGAGTTTCGGACACTGAAGCTTTCTTT. The chain joins TRBV20-1 to TRBJ1-1; no clear D gene. The germline V gene encodes CDR1 DFQATT and CDR2 SNEGSKA (reference sequence). V was trimmed by 1 base and J by 3 bases, leaving 6 bases between them. This CDR3 has 12 residues.

The rearrangement uses TRBV5-4 and TRBJ2-2; D is unresolved. The CDR3 loop spans 14 amino acids. Germline lookup yields CDR1 SGHNT and CDR2 YYREEE (reference sequence). With 4 bases removed from V and 1 base from J, the gap between germline ends came to 8 bases. CDR3 protein: CASSLLGNTGELFF. CDR3 DNA: TGTGCCAGCAGCCTGCTGGGGAACACCGGGGAGCTGTTTTTT.

This clonotype was seen more than once but under ten times. CDR3 protein: CAISESGLAGNEQFF. The CDR3 bases are TGTGCCATCAGTGAGTCTGGACTAGCGGGGAATGAGCAGTTCTTC. V usage is TRBV10-3 and J usage is TRBJ2-1, with 12 bases aligning to TRBD2. This CDR3 comprises 15 residues. J gave up 7 bases and V 0 bases, and 1 base lay outside the gene matches. Germline loops: CDR1 ENHRY, CDR2 SYGVKD.

This clonotype was observed a handful of times. V and J are TRBV20-1 and TRBJ1-1; the D is unclear. This CDR3 contains 11 residues. Germline V gives CDR1 DFQATT, CDR2 SNEGSKA (reference sequence). Trimming pared 5 bases from V and 3 bases from J, leaving 7 bases between. CDR3 sequence (DNA): TGCAGTGCTGTTAAATACACTGAAGCTTTCTTT. Translation: CSAVKYTEAFF.

CDR3 DNA: TGTGCCAGCAGTTACTCATTCCGGGATCCTACCTACGAGCAGTACTTC. Translated, it gives CASSYSFRDPTYEQYF. The chain joins TRBV6-5 to TRBJ2-7, with D tentatively TRBD2 (5 bases). The CDR3 runs 16 residues. Deletions cut 0 bases from V and 2 bases from J, with 14 bases between. The germline V gene encodes CDR1 MNHEY and CDR2 SVGAGI.

J is TRBJ1-1 and V is TRBV7-2; TRBD1 is a possible D gene (5 bases). The CDR3 is made up of 15 amino acids. CDR1 is SGHTA and CDR2 is FQGNSA in the germline V gene. Between the trimmed V and J ends, which lost 0 bases and 0 bases, there was a span of 8 bases. CDR3 coding DNA: TGTGCCAGCAGCTTAGCAGGGGAAATGAACACTGAAGCTTTCTTT. Translated: CASSLAGEMNTEAFF.

The chain is built from TRBV19 and TRBJ2-3; 15 positions agree with TRBD2. The germline V gene encodes CDR1 LNHDA and CDR2 SQIVND (reference sequence). This CDR3 is built from 17 residues. V trimming: 5 bases; J trimming: 6 bases; junction bases outside the gene matches: 9. CDR3 residues: CASSGTSGGPLWDTQYF. The CDR3 nucleotides read TGTGCCAGTAGTGGGACTAGCGGGGGGCCCCTTTGGGATACGCAGTATTTT.

This clonotype appeared a few times. The chain links TRBV7-8 to TRBJ2-1, with 12 bases aligning to TRBD2. The germline gives CDR1 SGHVS, CDR2 FQNEAQ. Trimming cost V 5 bases and J 7 bases; bases outside gene matches: 9. The CDR3 spans 16 residues. The CDR3: CASSRETSGGGNEQFF. The CDR3 DNA reads as TGTGCCAGCAGCAGAGAGACTAGCGGGGGAGGGAATGAGCAGTTCTTC.

The CDR3 sequence is CASSRQPGTSGSDTQYF. CDR3 coding DNA: TGTGCCAGCAGCCGTCAACCCGGGACTAGCGGATCAGATACGCAGTATTTT. This chain joins TRBV7-3 and TRBJ2-3; 11 nucleotides agree with TRBD2. This CDR3 has 17 residues. Per germline, CDR1 SGHTA and CDR2 FQGTGA. Trimming removed 5 bases from V and 4 bases from J; junction bases left unmatched: 11. The whole variable domain, filled in from reference TRBV7-3 and TRBJ2-3, reads GAGVSQTPSNKVTEKGKYVELRCDPISGHTALYWYRQSLGQGPEFLIYFQGTGAADDSGLPNDRFFAVRPEGSVSTLKIQRTERGDSAVYLCASSRQPGTSGSDTQYFGPGTRLTVL.

The gene calls are TRBV5-1 and TRBJ1-5; a possible D gene is TRBD1 (6 bases). CDR1 and CDR2 (germline): SGHRS, YFSETQ. This CDR3 is built from 15 residues. V shed 2 bases and J shed 5 bases, with 14 bases lying between them. CDR3 in DNA: TGCGCCAGCAGCTTAGGTAGGGGGGTCGATCAGCCCCAGCATTTT. Protein sequence: CASSLGRGVDQPQHF.

The V gene is TRBV28, the J gene TRBJ1-5; 8 bases map to TRBD1. CDR1 is MDHEN and CDR2 is SYDVKM in the germline V gene. After removal of 3 bases from V and 4 bases from J, the junction contained 5 bases not matched to a gene. CDR3 length equals 15 residues. Here the CDR3 DNA reads TGTGCCAGCAGTTTCGCAGGGGGCCCGAATCAGCCCCAGCATTTT. Translation: CASSFAGGPNQPQHF.

There are a few counts of this clonotype. The V and J genes are TRBV10-3 and TRBJ2-7; D ambiguous. CDR1 ENHRY and CDR2 SYGVKD come from the germline V gene. The CDR3 sequence is 12 residues long. V shed 4 bases and J shed 0 bases, with 4 bases lying between them. CDR3 coding DNA: TGTGCCATCAGTGCGAGCTCCTACGAGCAGTACTTC. Amino acid sequence: CAISASSYEQYF.

The genes are TRBV7-6 and TRBJ2-1; either TRBD1 or TRBD2 may supply D (5 bases each). CDR1 is SGHVS and CDR2 is FNYEAQ in the germline V gene. This CDR3 is 16 amino acids long. V gave up 0 bases and J gave up 4 bases, with 13 bases separating them. CDR3 residues: CASSLARGQLYNEQFF. CDR3 nucleotides: TGTGCCAGCAGCTTAGCTCGGGGCCAATTATACAATGAGCAGTTCTTC.

This clonotype was observed a handful of times. The genes are TRBV7-2 and TRBJ2-7; 10 bases align to TRBD2. Unmatched junction bases numbered 8, after V lost 4 bases and J lost 5 bases. This CDR3 spans 15 amino acids. CDR1 SGHTA and CDR2 FQGNSA come from the germline V gene. CDR3 loop: CASSSLAGGRNEQYF. Written as DNA, the CDR3 is TGTGCCAGCAGCTCCTTAGCGGGGGGTAGGAACGAGCAGTACTTC.

This chain uses TRBV5-5 with TRBJ1-1; TRBD1 agrees at 7 bases. CDR1 is SGHKS and CDR2 is YYEKEE in the germline V gene (reference sequence). V lost 0 bases to trimming and J lost 0 bases; unmatched junction nucleotides: 2. The CDR3 has 15 residues. CDR3 in DNA: TGTGCCAGCAGCTTGGAAGGGACAGTGAACACTGAAGCTTTCTTT. It yields the protein CASSLEGTVNTEAFF.